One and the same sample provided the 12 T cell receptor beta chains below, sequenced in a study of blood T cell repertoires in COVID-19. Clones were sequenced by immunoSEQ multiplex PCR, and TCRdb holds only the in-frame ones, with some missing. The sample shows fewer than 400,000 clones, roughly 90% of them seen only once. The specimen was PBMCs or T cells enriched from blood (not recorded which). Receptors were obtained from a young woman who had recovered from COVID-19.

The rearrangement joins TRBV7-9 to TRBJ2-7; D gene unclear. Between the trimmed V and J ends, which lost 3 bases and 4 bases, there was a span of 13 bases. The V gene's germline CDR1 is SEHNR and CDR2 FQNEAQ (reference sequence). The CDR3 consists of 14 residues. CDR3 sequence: CASSFAFSGYEQYF. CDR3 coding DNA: TGTGCCAGCAGCTTCGCCTTTTCCGGTTACGAGCAGTACTTC. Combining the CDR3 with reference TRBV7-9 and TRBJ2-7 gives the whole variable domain DTGVSQNPRHKITKRGQNVTFRCDPISEHNRLYWYRQTLGQGPEFLTYFQNEAQLEKSRLLSDRFSAERPKGSFSTLEIQRTEQGDSAMYLCASSFAFSGYEQYFGPGTRLTVT.

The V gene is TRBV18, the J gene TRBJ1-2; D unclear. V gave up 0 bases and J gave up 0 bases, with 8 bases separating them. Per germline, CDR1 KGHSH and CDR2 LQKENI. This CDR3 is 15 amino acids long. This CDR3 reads CASSPPGVPNYGYTF. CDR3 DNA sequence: TGTGCCAGCTCACCACCGGGAGTCCCTAACTATGGCTACACCTTC.

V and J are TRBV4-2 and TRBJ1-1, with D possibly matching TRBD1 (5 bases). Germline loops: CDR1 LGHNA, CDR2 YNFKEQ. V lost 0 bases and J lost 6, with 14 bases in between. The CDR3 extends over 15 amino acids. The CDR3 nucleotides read TGTGCCAGCAGCCAAGAGGTTGCGGGGGACCCTGAAGCTTTCTTT. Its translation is CASSQEVAGDPEAFF.

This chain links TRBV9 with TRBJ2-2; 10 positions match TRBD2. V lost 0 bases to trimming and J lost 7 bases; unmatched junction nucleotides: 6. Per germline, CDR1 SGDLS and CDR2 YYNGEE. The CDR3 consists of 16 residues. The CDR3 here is CASSVASSGRHGELFF. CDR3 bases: TGTGCCAGCAGCGTAGCGTCTAGCGGGAGACACGGGGAGCTGTTTTTT.

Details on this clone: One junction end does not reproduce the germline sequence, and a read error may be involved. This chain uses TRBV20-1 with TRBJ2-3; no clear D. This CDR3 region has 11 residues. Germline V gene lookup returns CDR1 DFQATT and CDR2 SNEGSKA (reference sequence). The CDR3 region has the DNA TGCAGTGCTAGAGGACCCCCAGAAGGAGTTTTT. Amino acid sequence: CSARGPPEGVF.

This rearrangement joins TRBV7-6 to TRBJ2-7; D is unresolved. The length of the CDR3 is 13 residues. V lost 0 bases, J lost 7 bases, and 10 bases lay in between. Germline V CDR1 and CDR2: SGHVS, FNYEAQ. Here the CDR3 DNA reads TGTGCCAGCAGCTTAGCGCGAGGAATAGAGCAGTACTTC. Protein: CASSLARGIEQYF.

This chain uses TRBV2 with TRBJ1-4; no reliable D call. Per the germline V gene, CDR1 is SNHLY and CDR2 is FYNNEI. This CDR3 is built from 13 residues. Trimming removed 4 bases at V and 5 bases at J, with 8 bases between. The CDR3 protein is CASSAGVNEKLFF. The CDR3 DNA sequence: TGTGCCAGCAGTGCAGGTGTCAATGAAAAACTGTTTTTT.

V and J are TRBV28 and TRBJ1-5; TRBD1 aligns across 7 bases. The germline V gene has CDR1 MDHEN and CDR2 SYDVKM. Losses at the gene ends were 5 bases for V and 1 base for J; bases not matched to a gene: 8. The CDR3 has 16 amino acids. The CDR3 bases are TGTGCCAGCAGTCACAGGGGAGTTGGGAGCAATCAGCCCCAGCATTTT. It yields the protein CASSHRGVGSNQPQHF. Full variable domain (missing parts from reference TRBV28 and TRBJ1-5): DVKVTQSSRYLVKRTGEKVFLECVQDMDHENMFWYRQDPGLGLRLIYFSYDVKMKEKGDIPEGYSVSREKKERFSLILESASTNQTSMYLCASSHRGVGSNQPQHFGDGTRLSIL.

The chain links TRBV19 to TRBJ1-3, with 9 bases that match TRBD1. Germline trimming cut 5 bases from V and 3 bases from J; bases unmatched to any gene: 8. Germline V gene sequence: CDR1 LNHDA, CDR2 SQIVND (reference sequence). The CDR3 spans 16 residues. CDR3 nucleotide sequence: TGTGCCAGTAGTCCCGGGACAGGGACGGGTGGAAACACCATATATTTT. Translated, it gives CASSPGTGTGGNTIYF. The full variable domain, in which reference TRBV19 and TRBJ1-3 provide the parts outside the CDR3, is DGGITQSPKYLFRKEGQNVTLSCEQNLNHDAMYWYRQDPGQGLRLIYYSQIVNDFQKGDIAEGYSVSREKKESFPLTVTSAQKNPTAFYLCASSPGTGTGGNTIYFGEGSWLTVV.

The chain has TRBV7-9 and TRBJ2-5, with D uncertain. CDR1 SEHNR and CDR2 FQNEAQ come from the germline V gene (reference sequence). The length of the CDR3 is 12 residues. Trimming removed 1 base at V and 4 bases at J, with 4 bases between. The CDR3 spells CASSLELETQYF. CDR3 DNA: TGTGCCAGCAGCTTAGAACTAGAGACCCAGTACTTC.

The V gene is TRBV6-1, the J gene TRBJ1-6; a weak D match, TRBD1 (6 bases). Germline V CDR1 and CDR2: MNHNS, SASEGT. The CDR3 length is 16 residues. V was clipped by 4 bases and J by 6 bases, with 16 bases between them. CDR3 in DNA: TGTGCCAGCAGTGGGGGGGGGCCCTCTACTAATTCACCCCTCCACTTT. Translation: CASSGGGPSTNSPLHF.

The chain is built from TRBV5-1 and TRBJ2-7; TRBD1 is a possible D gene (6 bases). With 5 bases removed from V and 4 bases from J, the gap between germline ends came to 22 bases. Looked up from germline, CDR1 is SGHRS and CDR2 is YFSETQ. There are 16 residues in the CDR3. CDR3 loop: CASSTKPLTGPYEQYF. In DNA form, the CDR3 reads TGCGCCAGCAGTACCAAACCATTAACAGGGCCGTACGAGCAGTACTTC.